This TCR beta chain was recovered during a study of blood T cell repertoires in COVID-19. Looking at the study overall: Samples of COVID-19 (acute and convalescent) were obtained from the United States, Italy and Spain.

Measured with immunoSEQ multiplex PCR; TCRdb has only the in-frame clones, and not every one. The sample consists of over 200,000 clones, around 86% of them appearing once. The sample taken for sequencing was peripheral blood. This receptor was identified in a man aged 35-49 years who had recovered from COVID-19.

The CDR3 sequence is CASSVVSADTQYF. As DNA, the CDR3 is TGTGCCAGCAGCGTAGTCTCAGCAGATACGCAGTATTTT. The V gene is TRBV9, the J gene TRBJ2-3; D is uncertain. Trimming removed 0 bases at V and 4 bases at J, with 6 bases between. The germline V gene has CDR1 SGDLS and CDR2 YYNGEE. The CDR3 sequence is 13 residues long. Full variable domain (outside the CDR3, taken from reference TRBV9 and TRBJ2-3): DSGVTQTPKHLITATGQRVTLRCSPRSGDLSVYWYQQSLDQGLQFLIQYYNGEERAKGNILERFSAQQFPDLHSELNLSSLELGDSALYFCASSVVSADTQYFGPGTRLTVL.